The 14 T cell receptor beta chains listed next were all sequenced from one sample in a study of cytomegalovirus exposure and HLA in healthy donors. A multiplex PCR was run with 60 Vbeta primers and 13 Jbeta primers. The table came from immunoSEQ multiplex PCR; TCRdb's copy has only in-frame clones and leaves some out. The repertoire has 160,000 or so clones, 65% to 85% of them found once; the top ten carry under 1.5%. Sequences were obtained from PBMCs. These TCRs come from a man aged 55-75 years in good health and CMV-seronegative.

The V and J genes are TRBV5-1 and TRBJ2-2; 8 nucleotides line up with TRBD1. Trimming took 4 bases from V and 3 from J; bases not matched to a gene: 5. Germline CDR1 reads SGHRS; CDR2 reads YFSETQ. CDR3 length: 15 amino acids. The CDR3 loop reads CASSVQTGDTGELFF. The CDR3 region has the DNA TGCGCCAGCAGCGTACAGACAGGGGACACCGGGGAGCTGTTTTTT.

The CDR3 is CASSLGGGYANEKLFF. Written as DNA, the CDR3 is TGTGCCAGCAGTTTAGGGGGAGGTTATGCTAATGAAAAACTGTTTTTT. The chain recombines TRBV28 with TRBJ1-4, with D possibly being TRBD1 (5 bases). The CDR3 runs to 16 residues. Trimming shortened V by 2 bases and J by 3 bases, and 13 bases separated the two germline ends. The germline CDR1 and CDR2 sequences are MDHEN and SYDVKM.

This chain joins TRBV27 and TRBJ1-4; 9 nucleotides line up with TRBD1. V was clipped by 5 bases and J by 6 bases; unmatched bases: 4. This CDR3 is 14 amino acids long. Germline V gene lookup returns CDR1 MNHEY and CDR2 SMNVEV (reference sequence). The CDR3 bases are TGTGCCAGCAGTCGGGACAGGGCTCATGAAAAACTGTTTTTT. This translates into CASSRDRAHEKLFF.

V usage is TRBV6-1 and J usage is TRBJ2-7, with TRBD1 as a possible D gene (5 bases). Between the trimmed V and J ends, which lost 4 bases and 4 bases, there was a span of 11 bases. There are 13 residues in the CDR3. Per the germline V gene, CDR1 is MNHNS and CDR2 is SASEGT. The CDR3: CASSVDDRYEQYF. CDR3 coding DNA: TGTGCCAGCAGTGTAGACGACAGATACGAGCAGTACTTC.

The chain uses TRBV6-1 and TRBJ2-7, with 7 bases aligning to TRBD1. The CDR3 has 13 amino acids. The germline CDR1 and CDR2 sequences are MNHNS and SASEGT. Trimming at V came to 6 bases and at J to 6 bases, leaving 8 bases not matched to a gene. CDR3 sequence: CASRPTGLGEQYF. The DNA for the CDR3 is TGTGCCAGCAGGCCGACAGGGCTGGGCGAGCAGTACTTC.

V gene TRBV28 combines with J gene TRBJ2-3; 8 bases line up with TRBD1. The V segment lost 7 bases and the J segment 6 bases; nucleotides outside the gene matches: 3. Germline V gene data show CDR1 as MDHEN and CDR2 as SYDVKM. The CDR3 extends over 12 amino acids. Here the CDR3 DNA reads TGTGCCAGCACGGACAGGGAGGATACGCAGTATTTT. Amino acid sequence: CASTDREDTQYF.

This clone was seen more than once but under ten times. The rearrangement links TRBV14 to TRBJ2-7; 13 bases map to TRBD2. Looked up from germline, CDR1 is SGHDN and CDR2 is FVKESK. The V and J ends lost 3 bases and 1 base, in that order; junction bases with no gene match: 9. The CDR3 extends over 18 amino acids. The CDR3 sequence: CASSHTPGLAGNSYEQYF. CDR3 sequence (DNA): TGTGCCAGCAGCCACACCCCGGGACTAGCGGGAAATTCCTACGAGCAGTACTTC.

The gene calls are TRBV18 and TRBJ2-7; TRBD1 agrees at 9 bases. The CDR3 spans 14 residues. Trimming removed 3 bases from V and 3 bases from J; junction bases left unmatched: 3. Germline CDR1 reads KGHSH; CDR2 reads LQKENI. Here the CDR3 DNA reads TGTGCCAGCTCACCTGGGACAGGGAACTACGAGCAGTACTTC. Its translation: CASSPGTGNYEQYF.

Concerning this clone: One junction end disagrees with the germline gene, perhaps due to a read error. The V call is TRBV7-9, the J call TRBJ2-5; perhaps TRBD2 as D (8 bases). Looked up from germline, CDR1 is SEHNR and CDR2 is FQNEAQ (reference sequence). This CDR3 region has 14 residues. CDR3 in amino acids: CSSSIAGTVETQYF. The CDR3 region has the DNA TGTTCCAGCAGCATAGCGGGGACAGTGGAGACCCAGTACTTC. The variable domain in full, completed from reference TRBV7-9 and TRBJ2-5, reads DTGVSQNPRHKITKRGQNVTFRCDPISEHNRLYWYRQTLGQGPEFLTYFQNEAQLEKSRLLSDRFSAERPKGSFSTLEIQRTEQGDSAMYLCSSSIAGTVETQYFGPGTRLLVL.

The chain has TRBV19 and TRBJ2-3; TRBD2 matches 7 bases. V lost 6 bases and J lost 1; bases outside the gene matches: 7. The CDR3 totals 15 residues. Germline CDR1 is LNHDA and CDR2 is SQIVND (reference sequence). In DNA, the CDR3 is TGTGCCAGTAGCCATAGACGGGGGGGCACAGATACGCAGTATTTT. Translated: CASSHRRGGTDTQYF.

This chain links TRBV11-2 with TRBJ2-5, with D perhaps matching TRBD2 (5 bases). CDR1 is SGHAT and CDR2 is FQNNGV in the germline V gene. Trimming stripped 6 bases from V and 3 bases from J, with 11 bases between. This CDR3 is built from 13 residues. CDR3 amino acids: CASSRGAEETQYF. As DNA, the CDR3 is TGTGCCAGCAGTCGGGGAGCGGAAGAGACCCAGTACTTC.

This clone has a handful of counts. This chain links TRBV5-1 with TRBJ1-6, with a tentative D call TRBD1 (6 bases). Germline V lookup: CDR1 SGHRS, CDR2 YFSETQ. The CDR3 consists of 18 residues. V was clipped by 1 base and J by 8 bases, with 22 bases between them. Written as DNA, the CDR3 is TGCGCCAGCAGCTTGTTGGGACATCCTGGGTTTAGGGATTCACCCCTCCACTTT. Its protein is CASSLLGHPGFRDSPLHF. Complete variable domain (other parts from reference TRBV5-1 and TRBJ1-6): KAGVTQTPRYLIKTRGQQVTLSCSPISGHRSVSWYQQTPGQGLQFLFEYFSETQRNKGNFPGRFSGRQFSNSRSEMNVSTLELGDSALYLCASSLLGHPGFRDSPLHFGNGTRLTVT.

The chain combines TRBV19 with TRBJ2-5, with TRBD1 identical over 7 bases. The V and J ends lost 3 bases and 2 bases, in that order; junction bases with no gene match: 3. This CDR3 has 14 amino acids. From germline, CDR1 is LNHDA and CDR2 SQIVND (reference sequence). CDR3 residues: CASSIRDRQETQYF. CDR3 bases: TGTGCCAGTAGTATTAGGGACAGACAAGAGACCCAGTACTTC.

V usage is TRBV23-1 and J usage is TRBJ1-2; unclear D gene. TRBV23-1 is sorted into the ORF group, with uncertain function. This CDR3 region has 17 residues. V was cut by 1 base and J by 6 bases, with 21 bases left in between. The CDR3 sequence: CASSQYMVGLSRHGYTF. Here the CDR3 DNA reads TGCGCCAGCAGTCAATATATGGTTGGGCTCTCAAGGCATGGCTACACCTTC.